The 20 T cell receptor gamma chains below come from one sample, sequenced in a study of gamma delta lymphoproliferative disorders and STAT genes. PBMCs from patients and controls supplied the genomic DNA for sequencing. TCRdb reran clone calling via CATT on the multiplex PCR reads. The top ten hold around 60% of the sample, which has 2,200 or so gamma-chain clones, roughly a tenth seen once. Sample: blood. Source of these receptors: a human donor with gamma-delta T-cell large granular lymphocyte leukemia.

This clone qualifies as medium-sized. The V gene is listed as TRGV10; no J gene was called. TRGV10 belongs to the ORF category, with a function that is uncertain. The CDR3 runs to 9 residues. CDR3 sequence reads: CAAWDWKVF. CDR3 nucleotide sequence: TGTGCTGCGTGGGATTGGAAGGTCTTT.

The chain employs TRGV4 and TRGJ1 or TRGJ2. The J gene, absent from TCRdb, was called here by matching the DNA to germline. The CDR3 contains 11 residues. The ends lost 5 bases at V and 9 bases at J; junction bases unmatched: 7. CDR1 is EGSTGY and CDR2 is YDSYTSSV in the germline V gene. The CDR3 DNA reads as TGTGCCACCTGGGCAATATGTAAGAAACTCTTT. Protein sequence: CATWAICKKLF.

A few counts support this clone. The chain uses TRGV2 and TRGJ1 or TRGJ2. Germline matching of the DNA provided the J gene here, since TCRdb leaves it blank. The CDR3 is made up of 11 amino acids. J lost 10 bases, V lost 0 bases, and 3 bases had no gene match. Germline V gene lookup returns CDR1 EGSNGY and CDR2 YDSYNSKV. The CDR3 DNA follows: TGTGCCACCTGGGACGGGAAAAAGAAACTCTTT. Protein product: CATWDGKKKLF.

This clone is labeled as medium-sized. Distinct nucleotide sequences in the sample also encode this CDR3. This chain uses TRGV8 with TRGJ1 or TRGJ2. Germline matching of the DNA provided the J gene here, since TCRdb leaves it blank. V shed 2 bases, J shed 4 bases, and the junction held 2 bases outside the gene matches. CDR3 length equals 12 residues. Germline V gene data show CDR1 as VENAVY and CDR2 as YDSYNSRV. CDR3 sequence: CATWDNYYKKLF. The CDR3 DNA reads as TGTGCCACCTGGGATAACTATTATAAGAAACTCTTT.

In its sample, this clone is medium-sized (0.01 to 0.1%). The CDR3 protein is CALWEVHQELGKKIKVF. In nucleotides, the CDR3 is TGTGCCTTGTGGGAGGTGCATCAAGAGTTGGGCAAAAAAATCAAGGTATTT. The J gene is TRGJP, the V gene TRGV9. The J gene comes from matching the DNA to germline here; TCRdb lacks it. Germline-derived CDR1 and CDR2 are GITISATS and ISYDGTV (reference sequence). There are 17 residues in the CDR3. Trimming at V came to 0 bases and at J to 4 bases, leaving 3 bases not matched to a gene.

This clone came up a few times. In the same sample, other DNA sequences code for this CDR3. The chain has TRGV3 and TRGJ1 or TRGJ2. In the absence of a J gene in TCRdb, the DNA was matched to germline to assign it here. The CDR3 is 12 residues long. The germline CDR1 and CDR2 sequences are VTNTFY and YDVSTARD (reference sequence). V trimming: 0 bases; J trimming: 7 bases; junction bases outside the gene matches: 3. The CDR3 bases are TGTGCCACCTGGGACAGGCGATATAAGAAACTCTTT. Translated: CATWDRRYKKLF.

This CDR3 is CATWDGRVYYKKLF. The CDR3 bases are TGTGCCACCTGGGACGGGCGGGTCTATTATAAGAAACTCTTT. The V gene is TRGV2, the J gene TRGJ1 or TRGJ2. Germline matching of the DNA provided the J gene here, since TCRdb leaves it blank. Germline trimming cut 0 bases from V and 4 bases from J; bases unmatched to any gene: 6. The CDR3 totals 14 residues. CDR1 EGSNGY and CDR2 YDSYNSKV come from the germline V gene.

This clone appeared a few times. The rearrangement joins TRGV8 to TRGJP2. The J gene is not listed in TCRdb, so it was assigned here from a DNA match to germline. The CDR3 extends over 16 amino acids. CDR1 and CDR2 from the germline V gene are VENAVY and YDSYNSRV. Trimming removed 1 base from V and 3 bases from J; junction bases left unmatched: 8. The CDR3 loop is CATWDSEGGSDWIKTF. The CDR3 nucleotides read TGTGCCACCTGGGATAGTGAGGGGGGTAGTGATTGGATCAAGACGTTT.

This clone was seen a handful of times. The translated DNA and TCRdb's protein are not identical at residue 7; the protein here was translated from the DNA. V is TRGV2 and J is TRGJ1 or TRGJ2. No J gene was available from TCRdb, and it was assigned here by a germline match of the DNA. V was pared by 0 bases and J by 5 bases, with 4 bases of the junction left unmatched. Germline V lookup: CDR1 EGSNGY, CDR2 YDSYNSKV. The CDR3 contains 13 residues. The CDR3: CATWDGLDYKKLF. In DNA form, the CDR3 reads TGTGCCACCTGGGACGGGCTGGATTATAAGAAACTCTTT.

This clone was recorded a few times. The V gene call is TRGV4, and the J gene call is absent. Germline V gene lookup returns CDR1 EGSTGY and CDR2 YDSYTSSV. The CDR3 runs to 11 residues. The CDR3: CATWDALGRVF. CDR3 nucleotides: TGTGCCACCTGGGATGCCCTTGGGAGGGTCTTT.

This clone occurred a few times. The DNA is omitted, as the CDR3 cannot be located on it reliably, and the CDR3 follows TCRdb's listing. Within the sample, other DNA sequences also encode this same CDR3. The V gene is TRGV11; the J gene was not called. TRGV11 carries the ORF label, with uncertain function. Ends included, the CDR3 has 15 residues. The chain's CDR3 is CTTVPAGLGTYKKLF.

This clone appeared a few times. A read error likely explains why the TCRdb protein, taken from a much larger clone, differs from this DNA's translation at residue 3; the protein shown is translated from the DNA. This rearrangement joins TRGV9 to TRGJP. In the absence of a J gene in TCRdb, the DNA was matched to germline to assign it here. Germline CDR1 and CDR2: GITISATS and ISYDGTV (reference sequence). The CDR3 sequence is 16 residues long. The CDR3 DNA reads TGTGCCTTTTGGGAGGTGGAAGAGTTGGGCAAAAAAATCAAGGTATTT. This sequence encodes CAFWEVEELGKKIKVF.

This clone is medium-sized (0.01 to 0.1%) by share. The V call is TRGV8, the J call TRGJ1 or TRGJ2. Because TCRdb records no J gene, it was assigned here through a match of the DNA to germline. Germline assignment: CDR1 VENAVY and CDR2 YDSYNSRV. This CDR3 is built from 12 residues. The V gene end was trimmed by 0 bases and the J gene end by 7 bases; junction bases not matched to a gene: 3. The CDR3 sequence is CATWDRHYKKLF. Here the CDR3 DNA reads TGTGCCACCTGGGATAGGCACTATAAGAAACTCTTT.

This chain connects TRGV10 to TRGJ1 or TRGJ2. TCRdb leaves out the J gene; it was filled in here by matching the DNA to germline. TRGV10 is an open reading frame whose function is uncertain. With V trimmed by 9 bases and J by 7 bases, 10 bases remained unmatched. This CDR3 spans 12 amino acids. In DNA form, the CDR3 reads TGTGCTGCGTGCCCTATAAGGTATAAGAAACTCTTT. It specifies CAACPIRYKKLF.

The chain has TRGV11 and TRGJ1 or TRGJ2. The J gene is not listed in TCRdb, so it was assigned here from a DNA match to germline. TRGV11 is an ORF, and what it does is uncertain. The CDR3 covers 20 residues. After removal of 4 bases from V and 2 bases from J, the junction contained 23 bases not matched to a gene. CDR3 loop: CACWISRPGFAANYYYKKLF. The DNA for the CDR3 is TGTGCCTGCTGGATTAGTCGCCCCGGATTCGCCGCGAATTATTATTATAAGAAACTCTTT.

A few counts support this clone. The V call is TRGV10, the J call TRGJ1 or TRGJ2. The J gene is absent in TCRdb and was assigned here via DNA matching to germline. TRGV10 is an ORF for which the function is uncertain. Trimming took 8 bases from V and 2 from J; bases not matched to a gene: 13. There are 15 residues in the CDR3. CDR3 in amino acids: CAAWDYRFDYYKKLF. CDR3 coding DNA: TGTGCTGCGTGGGATTATCGTTTCGATTATTATAAGAAACTCTTT.

A remark on this clone: The DNA is left out, because the CDR3 cannot be placed on it with certainty; the CDR3 is given as TCRdb lists it. J gene calling gave no result, while the V gene is TRGV11. TRGV11 is identified as an open reading frame with a role that is uncertain. The CDR3 length equals 16 residues, ends included. The CDR3: CTTVPAGLANEVGKLF.

The chain carries TRGV3 and TRGJ1 or TRGJ2. TCRdb does not report a J gene; here it was assigned by matching the DNA to germline references. Unmatched junction bases numbered 1, after V lost 4 bases and J lost 4 bases. CDR1 and CDR2 from the germline V gene are VTNTFY and YDVSTARD (reference sequence). The CDR3 runs 11 residues. CDR3 sequence reads: CATWEYYKKLF. The CDR3 nucleotides read TGTGCCACCTGGGAATATTATAAGAAACTCTTT.

The chain employs TRGV4 and TRGJP1. Here the J gene was assigned by germline matching of the DNA, as TCRdb has none. The germline V gene encodes CDR1 EGSTGY and CDR2 YDSYTSSV. The V segment lost 0 bases and the J segment 0 bases; nucleotides outside the gene matches: 4. There are 16 residues in the CDR3. The CDR3: CATWDGLDTTGWFKIF. The DNA of the CDR3 is TGTGCCACCTGGGATGGGCTCGATACCACTGGTTGGTTCAAGATATTT.

This clone was picked up a small number of times. This rearrangement joins TRGV2 to TRGJ1 or TRGJ2. TCRdb is silent on the J gene; assignment here came from matching the DNA to germline. V was clipped by 9 bases and J by 5 bases; unmatched bases: 22. Germline V gene lookup returns CDR1 EGSNGY and CDR2 YDSYNSKV. The CDR3 runs 16 residues. The CDR3 is CATHFLLAKFHYKKLF. The CDR3 nucleotides read TGTGCCACCCATTTCCTCCTAGCCAAATTTCATTATAAGAAACTCTTT.